Below, 22 T cell receptor beta chains from the same sample are listed, as sequenced in a study of blood T cell repertoires in COVID-19. TCRdb's table, derived via immunoSEQ multiplex PCR, lists solely in-frame clones and lacks some. The table shows 300,000 to 450,000 clones, with 85% to 90% occurring only once. Sequenced material: peripheral blood. All receptors come from a human donor in a cohort sampled during active COVID-19.

V and J are TRBV6-6 and TRBJ2-5, with a weak D call TRBD2 (5 bases). This CDR3 has 13 amino acids. Germline CDR1 is MNHNY and CDR2 is SVGAGI (reference sequence). The ends were cut back, 8 bases at V and 4 bases at J, with 14 bases in the middle. In nucleotides, the CDR3 is TGTGCCAGCTCAGTAGCTGGACTAGAGACCCAGTACTTC. It yields the protein CASSVAGLETQYF.

A single count supports this clone. V gene TRBV7-9 combines with J gene TRBJ1-2; no reliable D call. Germline lookup yields CDR1 SEHNR and CDR2 FQNEAQ (reference sequence). This CDR3 comprises 15 residues. The ends were cut back, 4 bases at V and 4 bases at J, with 16 bases in the middle. The CDR3 DNA reads TGTGCCAGCAGCTCCGCGTGGTTGTCCCCCTATGGCTACACCTTC. Protein product: CASSSAWLSPYGYTF.

The gene calls are TRBV5-1 and TRBJ2-4; the match to TRBD1 covers 8 bases. Germline V CDR1 and CDR2: SGHRS, YFSETQ. This CDR3 spans 15 amino acids. Trimming took 4 bases from V and 8 from J; bases not matched to a gene: 11. The CDR3 DNA follows: TGCGCCAGCAGCCCAATGACAGGGGACTCGGACATTCAGTACTTC. Its protein product is CASSPMTGDSDIQYF.

The chain links TRBV2 to TRBJ2-1, with 9 positions matching TRBD2. The V gene's germline CDR1 is SNHLY and CDR2 FYNNEI. V trimming: 11 bases; J trimming: 5 bases; junction bases outside the gene matches: 10. The CDR3 totals 14 residues. CDR3 DNA sequence: TGTGCCCTACGGCGCGGGGGGGCTAACAATGAGCAGTTCTTC. Protein sequence: CALRRGGANNEQFF.

The rearrangement links TRBV2 to TRBJ2-7, with 8 bases fitting TRBD1. After removal of 7 bases from V and 0 bases from J, the junction contained 5 bases not matched to a gene. The CDR3 runs to 14 residues. Germline V gives CDR1 SNHLY, CDR2 FYNNEI. The CDR3 loop reads CASTRDRSSYEQYF. In DNA form, the CDR3 reads TGTGCCAGCACTCGGGACAGGAGCTCCTACGAGCAGTACTTC.

The chain combines TRBV5-4 with TRBJ2-1; D may be TRBD2 (5 bases). Germline CDR1 and CDR2: SGHNT and YYREEE (reference sequence). The CDR3 spans 16 residues. V lost 1 base and J 2 bases, leaving 13 bases between the germline ends. CDR3 amino acids: CASSLSPSSPYNEQFF. In nucleotides, the CDR3 is TGTGCCAGCAGCTTGTCACCTAGCAGTCCCTACAATGAGCAGTTCTTC. Full variable domain (missing parts from reference TRBV5-4 and TRBJ2-1): ETGVTQSPTHLIKTRGQQVTLRCSSQSGHNTVSWYQQALGQGPQFIFQYYREEENGRGNFPPRFSGLQFPNYSSELNVNALELDDSALYLCASSLSPSSPYNEQFFGPGTRLTVL.

The count of this clone is one. The gene calls are TRBV30 and TRBJ1-2; weak D call: TRBD1 (5 bases). Germline V CDR1 and CDR2: GTSNPN, SVGIG (reference sequence). The CDR3 covers 13 residues. V lost 3 bases and J 3 bases, leaving 11 bases between the germline ends. CDR3 sequence reads: CAWRDRGDYGYTF. The CDR3 DNA reads as TGTGCCTGGAGAGACCGGGGGGACTATGGCTACACCTTC.

As DNA, the CDR3 is TGTGCCAGCAGCCTGCTAGGACTCCGCCCGGATGAGCAGTTCTTC. Translating it yields CASSLLGLRPDEQFF. This rearrangement joins TRBV3-1 (or the pseudogene TRBV3-2) to TRBJ2-1, with a possible D match to TRBD2 (5 bases). Per germline, CDR1 LGHDT and CDR2 YNNKEL (reference sequence). The V gene lost 4 bases and the J gene lost 8 bases, with 18 bases spanning the gap. The CDR3 sequence is 15 residues long.

J is TRBJ1-1 and V is TRBV25-1, with 9 bases that match TRBD1. The CDR3 has 14 residues. In germline, CDR1 is MGHDK, CDR2 SYGVNS. V lost 5 bases to trimming and J lost 5 bases; unmatched junction nucleotides: 6. CDR3 sequence reads: CASSPGQGATEAFF. CDR3 nucleotide sequence: TGTGCCAGCAGTCCGGGACAGGGTGCAACTGAAGCTTTCTTT.

The gene calls are TRBV7-9 and TRBJ2-7; D might be TRBD1 (5 bases). The V and J ends lost 5 bases and 4 bases respectively, with 12 bases between them. The CDR3 loop spans 13 amino acids. The V gene's germline CDR1 is SEHNR and CDR2 FQNEAQ (reference sequence). The CDR3 reads CASSPVTVYEQYF. CDR3 nucleotide sequence: TGTGCCAGCAGCCCCGTGACAGTGTACGAGCAGTACTTC.

The V call is TRBV5-1, the J call TRBJ2-2; D is ambiguous. Germline-derived CDR1 and CDR2 are SGHRS and YFSETQ. The CDR3 contains 14 residues. Trimming cost V 0 bases and J 3 bases, with 6 bases left between them. In DNA form, the CDR3 reads TGCGCCAGCAGCTTGGGCACAGACACCGGGGAGCTGTTTTTT. This sequence encodes CASSLGTDTGELFF.

This chain uses TRBV2 with TRBJ1-6; TRBD1 aligns across 8 bases. Germline assignment: CDR1 SNHLY and CDR2 FYNNEI. V dropped 5 bases and J dropped 7; count of bases not matched to a gene: 16. This CDR3 region has 18 residues. The CDR3 region has the DNA TGTGCCAGCAGTTTCCCCCTTGGACAGGGCCGTTGGAATTCACCCCTCCACTTT. As protein: CASSFPLGQGRWNSPLHF.

The chain employs TRBV24-1 and TRBJ2-2; 9 nucleotides line up with TRBD1. Germline V lookup: CDR1 KGHDR, CDR2 SFDVKD. V lost 2 bases to trimming and J lost 4 bases; unmatched junction nucleotides: 4. The length of the CDR3 is 16 residues. The CDR3 spells CATSDSRTGVTGELFF. CDR3 sequence (DNA): TGTGCCACCAGTGATTCACGGACAGGGGTCACCGGGGAGCTGTTTTTT.

A remark on this clone: One end of the junction varies from germline; a read error may be responsible. The CDR3 region is CASSQDLRQQF. The CDR3 DNA is TGCGCCAGCAGCCAAGATCTAAGACAGCAGTTC. V usage is TRBV4-1 and J usage is TRBJ1-2; possible D gene TRBD1, 5 bases. Germline-derived CDR1 and CDR2 are MGHRA and YSYEKL. This CDR3 has 11 amino acids.

A single count supports this clone. The V call is TRBV14, the J call TRBJ1-4, with a weak D call TRBD1 (6 bases). This CDR3 has 15 amino acids. CDR1 is SGHDN and CDR2 is FVKESK in the germline V gene. The ends were cut back, 1 base at V and 7 bases at J, with 13 bases in the middle. CDR3 protein: CASSQGGTYGEKLFF. The CDR3 coding sequence is TGTGCCAGCAGCCAAGGGGGGACATACGGTGAAAAACTGTTTTTT.

The chain employs TRBV3-1 (or the pseudogene TRBV3-2) and TRBJ2-5, with D uncertain. The CDR3 extends over 16 amino acids. The V and J ends lost 4 bases and 0 bases respectively, with 15 bases between them. CDR1 is LGHDT, CDR2 YNNKEL, per germline (reference sequence). The chain's CDR3 is CASSRELSLYQETQYF. The CDR3 nucleotides read TGTGCCAGCAGCCGTGAGCTTAGTCTTTACCAAGAGACCCAGTACTTC.

This clone was recorded only once. The CDR3 nucleotides are TGCGCCAGCAGCTTGGGACAGACCCAAGAGACCCAGTACTTC. This translates into CASSLGQTQETQYF. V gene TRBV5-1 combines with J gene TRBJ2-5; TRBD1 might be the D (5 bases). Germline CDR1 reads SGHRS; CDR2 reads YFSETQ. V was clipped by 0 bases and J by 1 base, with 7 bases between them. The CDR3 contains 14 residues.

The chain couples TRBV30 to TRBJ1-1; D may be TRBD1 (5 bases). Trimming took off 5 bases at V and 2 bases at J, with 9 bases between the two ends. The germline gives CDR1 GTSNPN, CDR2 SVGIG (reference sequence). This CDR3 region has 12 residues. The CDR3 here is CAWEDRNTEAFF. Here the CDR3 DNA reads TGTGCCTGGGAAGACAGAAACACTGAAGCTTTCTTT.

The V gene is TRBV5-1, the J gene TRBJ1-1, with no clear D. CDR1 is SGHRS, CDR2 YFSETQ, per germline. CDR3 length: 16 residues. Trimming cost V 0 bases and J 7 bases, with 19 bases left between them. CDR3 in amino acids: CASSLDLRGLAIEAFF. CDR3 DNA: TGCGCCAGCAGCTTGGATTTGAGAGGGCTTGCAATTGAAGCTTTCTTT.

V gene TRBV9 combines with J gene TRBJ2-3, with a tentative D call TRBD1 (6 bases). Germline V CDR1 and CDR2: SGDLS, YYNGEE. Trimming took 0 bases from V and 2 from J, leaving 10 bases between them. This CDR3 has 15 residues. This chain's CDR3 is CASSVGAGDTDTQYF. In DNA, the CDR3 is TGTGCCAGCAGCGTAGGAGCAGGGGACACAGATACGCAGTATTTT.

V usage is TRBV5-1 and J usage is TRBJ2-3; the match to TRBD2 covers 8 bases. Unmatched junction bases numbered 6, after V lost 4 bases and J lost 5 bases. The germline V gene encodes CDR1 SGHRS and CDR2 YFSETQ. This CDR3 region has 14 residues. The DNA of the CDR3 is TGCGCCAGCAGCCAACGGGGGGGGCAAGATACGCAGTATTTT. Translation: CASSQRGGQDTQYF.

The chain joins TRBV14 to TRBJ2-4; perhaps TRBD2 as D (6 bases). Germline values: CDR1 SGHDN, CDR2 FVKESK. The CDR3 spans 12 residues. V lost 6 bases to trimming and J lost 11 bases, with 14 bases between them. The CDR3 sequence is CASSLGGGVQYF. The CDR3 bases are TGTGCCAGCAGTCTCGGCGGCGGGGTTCAGTACTTC. The full variable domain, with the rest looked up from reference TRBV14 and TRBJ2-4, is EAGVTQFPSHSVIEKGQTVTLRCDPISGHDNLYWYRRVMGKEIKFLLHFVKESKQDESGMPNNRFLAERTGGTYSTLKVQPAELEDSGVYFCASSLGGGVQYFGAGTRLSVL.